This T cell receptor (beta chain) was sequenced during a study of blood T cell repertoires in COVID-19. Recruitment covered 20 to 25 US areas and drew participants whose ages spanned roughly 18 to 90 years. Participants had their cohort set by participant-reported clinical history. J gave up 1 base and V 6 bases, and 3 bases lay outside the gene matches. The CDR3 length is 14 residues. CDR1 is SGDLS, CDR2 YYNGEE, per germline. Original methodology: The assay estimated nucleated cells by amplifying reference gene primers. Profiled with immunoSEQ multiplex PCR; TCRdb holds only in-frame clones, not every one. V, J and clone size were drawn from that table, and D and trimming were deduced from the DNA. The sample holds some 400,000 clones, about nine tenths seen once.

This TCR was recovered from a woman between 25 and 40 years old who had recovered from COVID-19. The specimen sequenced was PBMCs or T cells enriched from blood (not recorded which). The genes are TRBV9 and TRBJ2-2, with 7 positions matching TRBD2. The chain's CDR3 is CASKKRENTGELFF. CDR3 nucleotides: TGTGCCAGCAAGAAGCGGGAGAACACCGGGGAGCTGTTTTTT.